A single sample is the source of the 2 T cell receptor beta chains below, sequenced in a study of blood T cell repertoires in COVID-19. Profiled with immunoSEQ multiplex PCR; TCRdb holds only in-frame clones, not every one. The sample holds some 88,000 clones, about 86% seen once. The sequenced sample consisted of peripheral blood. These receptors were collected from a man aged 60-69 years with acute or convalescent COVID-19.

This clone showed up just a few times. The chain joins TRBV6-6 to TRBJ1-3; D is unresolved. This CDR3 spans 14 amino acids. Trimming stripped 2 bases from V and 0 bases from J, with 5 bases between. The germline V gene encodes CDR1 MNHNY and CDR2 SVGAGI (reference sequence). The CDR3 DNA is TGTGCCAGCAGTTACCCCATCTCTGGAAACACCATATATTTT. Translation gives CASSYPISGNTIYF.

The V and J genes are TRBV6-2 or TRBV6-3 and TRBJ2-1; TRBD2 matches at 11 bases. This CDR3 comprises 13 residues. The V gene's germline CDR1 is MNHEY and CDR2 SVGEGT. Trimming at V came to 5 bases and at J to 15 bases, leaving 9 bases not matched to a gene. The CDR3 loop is CASSKSASGGRFF. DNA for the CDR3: TGTGCCAGCAGTAAATCGGCTAGCGGGGGGCGGTTCTTC.